One sample yielded the 24 T cell receptor beta chains listed below, sequenced in a study of cytomegalovirus exposure and HLA in healthy donors. Generated by immunoSEQ multiplex PCR, the TCRdb table keeps only in-frame clones and is missing some. Here the sample spans about 240,000 clones, about 83% being singletons. The sequenced material came from PBMCs. Receptor source: a man younger than 30 in good health and CMV-seronegative.

J is TRBJ2-7 and V is TRBV7-2; 9 bases match TRBD1. Germline V CDR1 and CDR2: SGHTA, FQGNSA. The CDR3 length is 15 residues. The ends lost 5 bases at V and 2 bases at J; junction bases unmatched: 7. CDR3 residues: CASSVGTGLAYEQYF. In nucleotides, the CDR3 is TGTGCCAGCAGCGTCGGGACAGGGCTGGCCTACGAGCAGTACTTC.

This chain joins TRBV21-1 and TRBJ1-1. TRBV21-1 is recorded as a pseudogene. This CDR3 contains 17 residues. In nucleotides, the CDR3 is TGTGCCAGCAGCAAAGCGGGTCGGGTAGGCGGGATCACTGAAGCTTTCTTT. Amino acids: CASSKAGRVGGITEAFF.

The chain uses TRBV6-6 and TRBJ2-7; weak D call: TRBD1 (6 bases). Germline CDR1 MNHNY, CDR2 SVGAGI (reference sequence). Trimming stripped 5 bases from V and 0 bases from J, with 14 bases between. The CDR3 loop spans 15 amino acids. CDR3 sequence: CASSQLVGASYEQYF. The CDR3, as DNA: TGTGCCAGCAGTCAGTTGGTGGGGGCCTCCTACGAGCAGTACTTC.

The rearrangement joins TRBV7-2 to TRBJ2-3, with 7 bases that match TRBD1. V lost 5 bases to trimming and J lost 1 base; unmatched junction nucleotides: 12. The CDR3 is 17 amino acids. Looked up from germline, CDR1 is SGHTA and CDR2 is FQGNSA. DNA for the CDR3: TGTGCCAGCAGCCATGACAGGGAACCCTTGGGCACAGATACGCAGTATTTT. This encodes CASSHDREPLGTDTQYF.

V and J are TRBV6-5 and TRBJ2-2; tentative D call: TRBD2 (8 bases). The CDR3 sequence is 14 residues long. The germline V and J ends were trimmed by 10 bases and 6 bases, with 18 bases remaining between them. Germline V gene lookup returns CDR1 MNHEY and CDR2 SVGAGI. The CDR3 region has the DNA TGTGCCACACAGGGGCGGGGGGAATCCGGGGAGCTGTTTTTT. Protein: CATQGRGESGELFF.

This rearrangement joins TRBV30 to TRBJ2-1; D is uncertain. Per the germline V gene, CDR1 is GTSNPN and CDR2 is SVGIG (reference sequence). The CDR3 extends over 11 amino acids. The V end was cut by 2 bases, the J end by 9 bases, with 8 bases between. As DNA, the CDR3 is TGTGCCTGGAGTTCAAATTTTGAGCAGTTCTTC. Amino acid sequence: CAWSSNFEQFF.

The chain employs TRBV15 and TRBJ1-1, with 9 bases fitting TRBD1. The CDR3 consists of 17 residues. CDR1 is LNHNV, CDR2 YYDKDF, per germline (reference sequence). With 0 bases clipped from V and 5 bases from J, the junction kept 10 bases outside the gene matches. CDR3 bases: TGTGCCACCAGCAGAGATGGTAACAGGGGGCAGGGTACTGAAGCTTTCTTT. Amino acid sequence: CATSRDGNRGQGTEAFF.

CDR3: CAIQTNGDTDTQYF. The CDR3 coding sequence is TGTGCCATACAGACTAACGGGGACACAGATACGCAGTATTTT. V gene TRBV10-3 combines with J gene TRBJ2-3; a weak D match, TRBD2 (5 bases). The CDR3 totals 14 residues. The germline V and J ends were trimmed by 9 bases and 2 bases, with 15 bases remaining between them. Germline CDR1 reads ENHRY; CDR2 reads SYGVKD.

This chain connects TRBV6-1 to TRBJ1-2; 9 nucleotides align to TRBD1. The length of the CDR3 is 14 residues. The trim removed 6 bases at V and 5 bases at J, leaving 7 bases unmatched. Per germline, CDR1 MNHNS and CDR2 SASEGT. The CDR3 here is CASRGQGGWYGYTF. The CDR3 DNA sequence: TGTGCCAGCAGGGGACAGGGAGGCTGGTATGGCTACACCTTC.

This CDR3 is CASSINTNYGYTF. As DNA, the CDR3 is TGTGCCAGTAGTATAAATACTAACTATGGCTACACCTTC. The chain couples TRBV19 to TRBJ1-2; D gene unclear. V was clipped by 2 bases and J by 0 bases, with 4 bases between them. The CDR3 covers 13 residues. Germline CDR1 LNHDA, CDR2 SQIVND (reference sequence).

The chain carries TRBV2 and TRBJ2-1, with TRBD2 identical over 8 bases. The CDR3 spans 15 residues. V dropped 4 bases and J dropped 9; count of bases not matched to a gene: 11. CDR1 is SNHLY, CDR2 FYNNEI, per germline. CDR3 sequence: CASSAGSGGPGEQFF. Written as DNA, the CDR3 is TGTGCCAGCAGTGCCGGTTCGGGGGGGCCCGGTGAGCAGTTCTTC. Variable domain in full (rest from reference TRBV2 and TRBJ2-1): EPEVTQTPSHQVTQMGQEVILRCVPISNHLYFYWYRQILGQKVEFLVSFYNNEISEKSEIFDDQFSVERPDGSNFTLKIRSTKLEDSAMYFCASSAGSGGPGEQFFGPGTRLTVL.

This chain connects TRBV29-1 to TRBJ1-1, with 7 bases that match TRBD1. Trimming cost V 7 bases and J 1 base; bases outside gene matches: 6. Per germline, CDR1 SQVTM and CDR2 ANQGSEA. There are 13 residues in the CDR3. The CDR3 protein is CSAGDSQNTEAFF. CDR3 sequence (DNA): TGCAGCGCTGGGGACAGCCAGAACACTGAAGCTTTCTTT.

This sequence joins TRBV5-6 and TRBJ2-3; tentative D call: TRBD1 (5 bases). The CDR3 is 16 amino acids. Germline lookup yields CDR1 SGHDT and CDR2 YYEEEE. V dropped 0 bases and J dropped 4 bases, with 15 bases sitting between them. The CDR3: CASSLGFGRAADTQYF. The CDR3 DNA sequence: TGTGCCAGCAGCTTGGGCTTTGGCAGGGCCGCAGATACGCAGTATTTT.

V and J are TRBV7-6 and TRBJ2-7; TRBD1 matches 12 bases. V was pared by 5 bases and J by 7 bases, with 6 bases of the junction left unmatched. The CDR3 contains 14 residues. Germline CDR1 and CDR2: SGHVS and FNYEAQ. As DNA, the CDR3 is TGTGCCAGCAGCCCAGGGACAGGGGGCAGGGAGCAGTACTTC. This gives the protein CASSPGTGGREQYF.

The chain links TRBV28 to TRBJ2-1; 12 nucleotides line up with TRBD2. The CDR3 consists of 16 residues. Germline CDR1 and CDR2: MDHEN and SYDVKM. Germline trimming cut 5 bases from V and 7 bases from J; bases unmatched to any gene: 9. The CDR3 reads CASSQLTSGRENEQFF. Here the CDR3 DNA reads TGTGCCAGCAGTCAGCTGACTAGCGGGAGAGAAAATGAGCAGTTCTTC. Drawing the rest from reference TRBV28 and TRBJ2-1, the complete variable domain is DVKVTQSSRYLVKRTGEKVFLECVQDMDHENMFWYRQDPGLGLRLIYFSYDVKMKEKGDIPEGYSVSREKKERFSLILESASTNQTSMYLCASSQLTSGRENEQFFGPGTRLTVL.

The chain joins TRBV11-2 to TRBJ2-1; 8 nucleotides match TRBD2. Germline trimming cut 6 bases from V and 0 bases from J; bases unmatched to any gene: 4. The germline CDR1 and CDR2 sequences are SGHAT and FQNNGV. CDR3 length equals 15 residues. CDR3 amino acids: CASRRSGGSYNEQFF. Written as DNA, the CDR3 is TGTGCCAGCAGGAGAAGCGGGGGCTCCTACAATGAGCAGTTCTTC.

The J gene is TRBJ2-3, the V gene TRBV27; D is perhaps TRBD2 (6 bases). V lost 6 bases, J lost 2 bases, and 9 bases lay in between. The CDR3 runs to 13 residues. CDR1 is MNHEY and CDR2 is SMNVEV in the germline V gene (reference sequence). The CDR3 coding sequence is TGTGCCAGCAGCCTAGCGAACACAGATACGCAGTATTTT. Translation: CASSLANTDTQYF.

This rearrangement joins TRBV28 to TRBJ1-6; unclear D gene. CDR1 and CDR2 from the germline V gene are MDHEN and SYDVKM. V shed 2 bases and J shed 10 bases, with 15 bases lying between them. The CDR3 covers 15 residues. CDR3 in DNA: TGTGCCAGCAGTTTAAGTCCGAGGGTAGGGTCACCCCTCCACTTT. Translated: CASSLSPRVGSPLHF.

This clone appeared once. Just one base apart from a much larger clone, this may be a read error. This chain links TRBV5-4 with TRBJ2-5, with D maybe TRBD1 (5 bases). The length of the CDR3 is 12 residues. The germline V gene encodes CDR1 SGHNT and CDR2 YYREEE (reference sequence). The V and J ends lost 3 bases and 4 bases respectively, with 7 bases between them. The CDR3 is CASSSQGETQYF. CDR3 sequence (DNA): TGTGCCAGCAGCTCCCAGGGAGAGACCCAGTACTTC.

The genes are TRBV6-1 and TRBJ1-2, with 7 bases fitting TRBD1. The CDR3 has 14 amino acids. The germline gives CDR1 MNHNS, CDR2 SASEGT. J lost 6 bases, V lost 4 bases, and 8 bases had no gene match. The CDR3 DNA reads as TGTGCCAGCAGTGGCAGGGGGAGATTAAATGGCTACACCTTC. Its protein is CASSGRGRLNGYTF.

The chain employs TRBV2 and TRBJ2-5, with D unresolved. V was clipped by 5 bases and J by 5 bases, with 9 bases between them. Germline V gives CDR1 SNHLY, CDR2 FYNNEI. The CDR3 runs 12 residues. CDR3 loop: CASSSRRETQYF. In DNA form, the CDR3 reads TGTGCCAGCAGTTCTAGGCGGGAGACCCAGTACTTC.

A single count supports this clone. CDR3 nucleotide sequence: TGCGCCAGCAGCCAAGTCCGAGCAAATACGCAGTATTTT. Translated: CASSQVRANTQYF. The J gene is TRBJ2-3, the V gene TRBV4-3; D is unclear. Deletions cut 1 base from V and 7 bases from J, with 9 bases between. The CDR3 sequence is 13 residues long. Germline-derived CDR1 and CDR2 are LGHNA and YSLEER.

This chain links TRBV19 with TRBJ2-4; D possibly corresponds to TRBD1 (5 bases). The CDR3 is 16 amino acids. Germline-derived CDR1 and CDR2 are LNHDA and SQIVND (reference sequence). Trimming shortened V by 3 bases and J by 0 bases, and 12 bases separated the two germline ends. The CDR3 loop is CASSMDTRLAKNIQYF. Written as DNA, the CDR3 is TGTGCCAGTAGTATGGACACCCGGCTAGCCAAAAACATTCAGTACTTC.

The chain is built from TRBV10-3 and TRBJ2-1; 7 bases map to TRBD1. Germline CDR1 and CDR2: ENHRY and SYGVKD. This CDR3 is built from 15 residues. Trimming at V came to 2 bases and at J to 5 bases, leaving 6 bases not matched to a gene. The CDR3 region has the DNA TGTGCCATCAGTGAGACCGGGACAGTGAACAATGAGCAGTTCTTC. Amino acids: CAISETGTVNNEQFF.